What follows are 11 T cell receptor beta chains derived from one specimen sequenced in a study of CD8 T cells in ankylosing spondylitis. General observations from the study: One TCR beta motif, made up of eight highly homologous variants, appeared characteristic of ankylosing spondylitis blood.

No antigens are known for them. A single record per CDR3 protein comes from TCRdb applying MiXCR to the 5' RACE reads. Of about 540,000 distinct CDR3 sequences in the sample, 9.5% to 15% were seen once. Sequencing used blood, either unsorted or a sorted T cell fraction (not recorded which). These receptor sequences come from a male donor with ankylosing spondylitis.

This clonotype was counted a few times. The V gene is TRBV6-1, the J gene TRBJ1-5, with a tentative D call TRBD1 (5 bases). The CDR3 has 13 amino acids. Germline CDR1 MNHNS, CDR2 SASEGT. V lost 11 bases and J 1 base, leaving 12 bases between the germline ends. The CDR3 loop is CAAGGGSNQPQHF. The CDR3 coding sequence is TGTGCCGCGGGGGGTGGCAGCAATCAGCCCCAGCATTTT.

V and J are TRBV5-1 and TRBJ2-1; TRBD2 matches at 7 bases. This CDR3 comprises 15 residues. The germline V gene has CDR1 SGHRS and CDR2 YFSETQ. V lost 3 bases and J lost 9; bases outside the gene matches: 12. The CDR3 DNA is TGCGCCAGCAGCTCCGGGGCGGGAGTCGAAGGTGAGCAGTTCTTC. This gives the protein CASSSGAGVEGEQFF.

In its sample, this clonotype was seen a few times. CDR3 region: CSAPRGVGELFF. CDR3 nucleotide sequence: TGCAGTGCTCCCAGGGGGGTCGGGGAGCTGTTTTTT. V and J are TRBV20-1 and TRBJ2-2, with D perhaps TRBD1 (7 bases). V gave up 5 bases and J gave up 7 bases, with 11 bases separating them. This CDR3 has 12 residues. Germline lookup yields CDR1 DFQATT and CDR2 SNEGSKA (reference sequence).

J is TRBJ1-4 and V is TRBV14; 7 positions match TRBD1. Germline loops: CDR1 SGHDN, CDR2 FVKESK. This CDR3 is built from 16 residues. V gave up 4 bases and J gave up 8 bases; unmatched junction bases: 13. CDR3 DNA: TGTGCCAGCAGCCGGGGGGACAGAGCAATCAGAGAAAAACTGTTTTTT. Translated: CASSRGDRAIREKLFF.

Note on this clonotype: It is unclear where the CDR3 begins or ends on the DNA, so no DNA is shown, and the CDR3 is as TCRdb lists it. The chain uses TRBV27 and TRBJ1-5; TRBD1 reflects the table's D call only, with no check against the DNA. The CDR3 has 15 residues if both end residues are counted. Germline V gives CDR1 MNHEY, CDR2 SMNVEV (reference sequence). This CDR3 is CASSAFGAANQPQHF.

This clonotype was detected a few times. The DNA for the CDR3 is TGTGCCAGCAGTTACTCTACTAGCGGGAGTCACGAGCAGTACGTC. Translating it yields CASSYSTSGSHEQYV. V and J are TRBV6-5 and TRBJ2-7; 11 bases align to TRBD2. V lost 0 bases to trimming and J lost 5 bases; unmatched junction nucleotides: 3. Looked up from germline, CDR1 is MNHEY and CDR2 is SVGAGI. The CDR3 covers 15 residues.

This clonotype was seen repeatedly, ten times or more. The V and J genes are TRBV7-8 and TRBJ2-7; D is uncertain. The germline gives CDR1 SGHVS, CDR2 FQNEAQ. V lost 1 base to trimming and J lost 3 bases, with 13 bases between them. The CDR3 sequence is 15 residues long. CDR3 DNA sequence: TGTGCCAGCAGCTTAGGGTGGCGGAAGAGCTACGAGCAGTACTTC. This translates into CASSLGWRKSYEQYF.

At least ten counts were recorded for this clonotype. The CDR3 region is CASSEASGTSASYEQYF. CDR3 coding DNA: TGTGCCAGCAGTGAGGCATCCGGGACTAGCGCGTCCTACGAGCAGTACTTC. This chain links TRBV25-1 with TRBJ2-7, with 10 bases lining up with TRBD2. Germline loops: CDR1 MGHDK, CDR2 SYGVNS. Trimming took 3 bases from V and 1 from J; bases not matched to a gene: 9. This CDR3 has 17 residues.

This clonotype was seen more than once but under ten times. CDR3: CASSLGNPNTPDTQYF. CDR3 in DNA: TGTGCCAGCAGCTTAGGGAACCCTAACACCCCCGATACGCAGTATTTT. V usage is TRBV11-3 and J usage is TRBJ2-3; unclear D gene. The V end was cut by 1 base, the J end by 6 bases, with 17 bases between. This CDR3 region has 16 residues. Germline V gene data show CDR1 as SGHNT and CDR2 as YENEEA. Full variable domain (outside the CDR3, taken from reference TRBV11-3 and TRBJ2-3): EAGVVQSPRYKIIEKKQPVAFWCNPISGHNTLYWYLQNLGQGPELLIRYENEEAVDDSQLPKDRFSAERLKGVDSTLKIQPAELGDSAVYLCASSLGNPNTPDTQYFGPGTRLTVL.

The chain links TRBV10-2 to TRBJ2-3, with a possible D match to TRBD2 (7 bases). Germline V CDR1 and CDR2: WSHSY, SAAADI. This CDR3 spans 14 amino acids. Trimming shortened V by 7 bases and J by 6 bases, and 17 bases separated the two germline ends. CDR3 region: CASIEQGGVDTQYF. In DNA, the CDR3 is TGCGCCAGCATAGAACAGGGAGGGGTGGATACGCAGTATTTT.

This clonotype was detected a few times. The chain couples TRBV27 to TRBJ1-4; the D gene is possibly TRBD1 (6 bases). V was shortened by 1 base and J by 7 bases, with 13 bases between the two germline ends. Germline loops: CDR1 MNHEY, CDR2 SMNVEV (reference sequence). This CDR3 comprises 15 residues. The chain's CDR3 is CASSLLGGGVEKLFF. The CDR3 bases are TGTGCCAGCAGTTTATTGGGAGGGGGTGTTGAAAAACTGTTTTTT.